This T cell receptor beta chain was sequenced for a study of T cell repertoires in aging, cancer and after chemotherapy. In the study overall: Repeat sampling of healthy donors over several months to years showed clear clonal overlap.

Peripheral blood genomic DNA, not sorted cells or RNA, was the template. This clonotype was detected only a few times. J was trimmed by 7 bases and V by 0 bases; bases with no gene match: 5. The CDR3 is 17 residues long. Looked up from germline, CDR1 is LNHNV and CDR2 is YYDKDF (reference sequence). Multiplex touch-down PCR with TRB-A/B primers amplified rearranged V-D-J TRB sequences. TCRdb redid the calling of the multiplex PCR reads with MiXCR, one entry per CDR3 protein. Of more than 15,000 distinct CDR3 sequences in the sample, approximately 46% are singletons; the top ten hold over 9.5%. The sample comprised blood. The sequence derives from a human donor in good health. The chain recombines TRBV15 with TRBJ2-1; 14 bases agree with TRBD2. This CDR3 reads CATSREGTSGSGNEQFF. The DNA of the CDR3 is TGTGCCACCAGCAGAGAAGGGACTAGCGGGAGTGGTAATGAGCAGTTCTTC.